One and the same sample provided the 12 T cell receptor beta chains below, sequenced in a study of cytomegalovirus exposure and HLA in healthy donors. The PCR had 60 Vbeta and 13 Jbeta primers. Clones were read by immunoSEQ multiplex PCR, and TCRdb kept only the in-frame ones, dropping some. This table has 100,000 to 150,000 clones, over 60% appearing once. Sequenced sample: PBMCs. Receptors were obtained from a woman in her sixties in good health and CMV-seropositive.

V usage is TRBV4-1 and J usage is TRBJ2-5, with D tentatively TRBD1 (5 bases). This CDR3 is built from 14 residues. Germline-derived CDR1 and CDR2 are MGHRA and YSYEKL. V shed 0 bases and J shed 2 bases, with 7 bases lying between them. The CDR3 DNA sequence: TGCGCCAGCAGCCAAGACAGGGTACAAGAGACCCAGTACTTC. Its protein product is CASSQDRVQETQYF.

This clone was detected a few times. The chain joins TRBV7-2 to TRBJ2-3; TRBD1 agrees at 7 bases. Germline loops: CDR1 SGHTA, CDR2 FQGNSA. The CDR3 spans 16 residues. J lost 2 bases, V lost 5 bases, and 10 bases had no gene match. The CDR3 region is CASSIYRGAFTDTQYF. The CDR3 DNA follows: TGTGCCAGCAGCATTTACAGGGGAGCGTTCACAGATACGCAGTATTTT.

The chain is built from TRBV11-1 and TRBJ1-1; unclear D gene. V lost 2 bases and J 1 base, leaving 2 bases between the germline ends. The length of the CDR3 is 12 residues. Germline CDR1 reads SGHAT; CDR2 reads FQDESV (reference sequence). The CDR3 reads CASSLQNTEAFF. CDR3 sequence (DNA): TGTGCCAGCAGCTTACAGAACACTGAAGCTTTCTTT. The whole variable domain, filled in from reference TRBV11-1 and TRBJ1-1, reads EAEVAQSPRYKITEKSQAVAFWCDPISGHATLYWYRQILGQGPELLVQFQDESVVDDSQLPKDRFSAERLKGVDSTLKIQPAELGDSAMYLCASSLQNTEAFFGQGTRLTVV.

The chain uses TRBV6-5 and TRBJ1-3; no clear D. V lost 2 bases to trimming and J lost 0 bases, with 5 bases between them. This CDR3 region has 14 residues. The germline V gene encodes CDR1 MNHEY and CDR2 SVGAGI. The CDR3 DNA follows: TGTGCCAGCAGTTACCTTAGCTCTGGAAACACCATATATTTT. Amino acids: CASSYLSSGNTIYF.

As DNA, the CDR3 is TGTGCCAGCAGCACCCGGGGAGGGAACACTGAAGCTTTCTTT. Its translation: CASSTRGGNTEAFF. The J gene is TRBJ1-1, the V gene TRBV13; D not resolved. Trimming shortened V by 5 bases and J by 1 base, and 11 bases separated the two germline ends. The CDR3 runs to 14 residues. Germline V lookup: CDR1 PRHDT, CDR2 FYEKMQ (reference sequence).

CDR3 region: CASSSQGAQPQHF. Written as DNA, the CDR3 is TGTGCCAGCAGTTCACAGGGGGCTCAGCCCCAGCATTTT. V gene TRBV6-5 combines with J gene TRBJ1-5; 9 positions match TRBD1. Trimming cost V 4 bases and J 6 bases; bases outside gene matches: 1. Germline CDR1 reads MNHEY; CDR2 reads SVGAGI. The CDR3 has 13 amino acids.

The rearrangement links TRBV9 to TRBJ1-2, with 10 bases that match TRBD1. V lost 4 bases, J lost 7 bases, and 7 bases stayed unmatched. The CDR3 has 14 amino acids. CDR1 is SGDLS and CDR2 is YYNGEE in the germline V gene. The CDR3 loop is CASSSYGTGVGYTF. The CDR3 region has the DNA TGTGCCAGCAGCTCCTACGGGACAGGGGTTGGCTACACCTTC.

The chain combines TRBV5-1 with TRBJ2-7; tentatively, D is TRBD2 (7 bases). The V end was cut by 0 bases, the J end by 4 bases, with 17 bases between. The length of the CDR3 is 16 residues. CDR1 and CDR2 from the germline V gene are SGHRS and YFSETQ. In DNA form, the CDR3 reads TGCGCCAGCAGCTTGGTCGTCGGGGGGCCGGGGTACGAGCAGTACTTC. Translation: CASSLVVGGPGYEQYF.

The chain is built from TRBV19 and TRBJ1-5; TRBD1 matches 8 bases. The CDR3 loop spans 16 amino acids. Looked up from germline, CDR1 is LNHDA and CDR2 is SQIVND (reference sequence). Trimming cost V 4 bases and J 6 bases; bases outside gene matches: 11. DNA for the CDR3: TGTGCCAGTAGTAATAGACAGTCCGACAGGGGTCAGCCCCAGCATTTT. Its protein is CASSNRQSDRGQPQHF.

V gene TRBV30 combines with J gene TRBJ1-2; 7 positions match TRBD1. V dropped 2 bases and J dropped 3; count of bases not matched to a gene: 6. The CDR3 is 14 amino acids. CDR1 is GTSNPN and CDR2 is SVGIG in the germline V gene (reference sequence). The CDR3 DNA sequence: TGTGCCTGGAGTCCCTCGGACAGGCACTATGGCTACACCTTC. The encoded protein is CAWSPSDRHYGYTF.

This clone was observed a few times. This chain connects TRBV4-3 to TRBJ1-1; D ambiguous. V was pared by 0 bases and J by 4 bases, with 18 bases between. CDR3 size: 17 residues. From germline, CDR1 is LGHNA and CDR2 YSLEER. The CDR3 loop is CASSQELGVGSPTEAFF. The CDR3 coding sequence is TGCGCCAGCAGCCAAGAACTAGGTGTGGGCAGCCCCACTGAAGCTTTCTTT.

The chain has TRBV7-3 and TRBJ1-2; 9 positions match TRBD1. This CDR3 contains 14 residues. The V segment lost 5 bases and the J segment 3 bases; nucleotides outside the gene matches: 4. Germline CDR1 is SGHTA and CDR2 is FQGTGA. The CDR3 region is CASSPQGADYGYTF. The CDR3 nucleotides read TGTGCCAGCAGCCCACAGGGGGCCGACTATGGCTACACCTTC.